The text below deals with one T cell receptor (beta chain). The source of the sample is a study of CD8 T cells in Susac syndrome. The germline CDR1 and CDR2 sequences are MNHEY and SVGAGI. The V end lost 0 bases, the J end lost 7 bases, and 24 bases lay between the germline ends. The CDR3 runs to 19 residues. RNA totalling roughly 0.45 to 1 ug underwent reverse transcription with random hexamers. From the immunoSEQ multiplex PCR reads, TCRdb called clonotypes with MiXCR, one entry per CDR3 protein. The repertoire holds roughly 130,000 distinct CDR3 sequences, with nearly 95% as singletons. From blood CD8+ and CD4+ T cells, TCR beta sequences were generated.

The rearrangement joins TRBV6-5 to TRBJ1-4; tentative D call: TRBD1 (5 bases). The material sequenced was CD4+ T cells from PBMCs. The TCR was taken from a human donor in good health. CDR3 loop: CASSYSGGQGVGSGEKLFF. The CDR3 bases are TGTGCCAGCAGTTACTCGGGGGGTCAGGGCGTCGGTTCTGGTGAAAAACTGTTTTTT.